These T cell receptor beta chains were read from a single sample in a study of response to subunit inactivated influenza vaccine. TCRdb re-called the RT-PCR reads with MiXCR, one entry per CDR3 protein. The sample consists of 500,000 to 600,000 distinct CDR3 sequences, about an eighth of them appearing once. The starting material was PBMCs from blood, obtained on the day of vaccination. The receptors originated from a man aged 50 or older who received an inactivated influenza vaccine. CDR3s include the opening cysteine and the closing phenylalanine or tryptophan. The D gene is left open where the match is weak. A row's size may be missing; if present it is once, few, many or a size class.

cdr3_aa: CASRSTWDRGMNTGELFF
cdr3_nt: TGTGCCAGCCGGTCAACCTGGGACAGAGGTATGAACACCGGGGAGCTGTTTTTT
d_call: TRBD1
clone_size: many
j_call: TRBJ2-2
v_call: TRBV19

cdr3_aa: CASSLSVGPYTDTQYF
cdr3_nt: TGTGCCAGCAGCTTGTCGGTCGGACCGTACACAGATACGCAGTATTTT
d_call: -
clone_size: few
j_call: TRBJ2-3
v_call: TRBV5-6

cdr3_aa: CASSLSQTGELFF
cdr3_nt: TGTGCCAGCAGCTTATCTCAGACCGGGGAGCTGTTTTTT
d_call: -
clone_size: -
j_call: TRBJ2-2
v_call: TRBV11-2

cdr3_aa: CASSRQGETGELFF
cdr3_nt: TGCGCCAGCAGCCGACAGGGGGAGACCGGGGAGCTGTTTTTT
d_call: TRBD1
clone_size: many
j_call: TRBJ2-2
v_call: TRBV4-3

cdr3_aa: CASSQGGRVNEKLFF
cdr3_nt: TGTGCCAGCAGCCAAGGCGGCAGGGTTAATGAAAAACTGTTTTTT
d_call: -
clone_size: -
j_call: TRBJ1-4
v_call: TRBV3-1

cdr3_aa: CASSWDGGSAGANVLTF
cdr3_nt: TGTGCCAGCAGTTGGGACGGGGGGTCGGCTGGGGCCAACGTCCTGACTTTC
d_call: TRBD2
clone_size: few
j_call: TRBJ2-6
v_call: TRBV6-5

cdr3_aa: CASSPGRLNVDEQFF
cdr3_nt: TGTGCCAGCAGTCCAGGGCGACTGAATGTCGATGAGCAGTTCTTC
d_call: -
clone_size: few
j_call: TRBJ2-1
v_call: TRBV6-2/TRBV6-3

cdr3_aa: CASSVLHAGGELFF
cdr3_nt: TGTGCCAGCAGTGTCTTACACGCCGGGGGGGAGCTGTTTTTT
d_call: -
clone_size: -
j_call: TRBJ2-2
v_call: TRBV2

cdr3_aa: CASSASSGRSYEQYF
cdr3_nt: TGTGCCAGCAGCGCGAGTAGCGGGAGAAGCTACGAGCAGTACTTC
d_call: TRBD2
clone_size: -
j_call: TRBJ2-7
v_call: TRBV9

cdr3_aa: CATSDQALKEQYF
cdr3_nt: TGTGCCACCAGTGATCAAGCGCTTAAGGAGCAGTACTTC
d_call: -
clone_size: few
j_call: TRBJ2-7
v_call: TRBV24-1

cdr3_aa: CASSLEGDSYNEQFF
cdr3_nt: TGTGCCAGCAGCTTGGAGGGGGATTCCTACAATGAGCAGTTCTTC
d_call: -
clone_size: -
j_call: TRBJ2-1
v_call: TRBV5-4

cdr3_aa: CASSSAGTGGEDTQYF
cdr3_nt: TGCGCCAGCAGCTCTGCCGGGACAGGGGGCGAGGATACGCAGTATTTT
d_call: TRBD1
clone_size: few
j_call: TRBJ2-3
v_call: TRBV5-1

cdr3_aa: CASSLWQIKQGVSNEQFF
cdr3_nt: TGTGCCAGCAGTTTATGGCAGATTAAACAGGGGGTATCCAATGAGCAGTTCTTC
d_call: TRBD1
clone_size: -
j_call: TRBJ2-1
v_call: TRBV28

cdr3_aa: CASSLSGQGSNEQFF
cdr3_nt: TGTGCCAGCAGCCTATCCGGGCAGGGATCCAATGAGCAGTTCTTC
d_call: -
clone_size: few
j_call: TRBJ2-1
v_call: TRBV12-3/TRBV12-4

cdr3_aa: CASSPTSSGTELFF
cdr3_nt: TGCGCCAGCAGCCCTACCAGTTCCGGGACAGAACTGTTTTTT
d_call: TRBD1
clone_size: few
j_call: TRBJ1-4
v_call: TRBV5-1

cdr3_aa: CSVSLTSGNEQFF
cdr3_nt: TGCAGCGTTTCGCTGACTAGCGGGAATGAGCAGTTCTTC
d_call: TRBD2
clone_size: -
j_call: TRBJ2-1
v_call: TRBV29-1

cdr3_aa: CASSPSGTGSNSPLHF
cdr3_nt: TGCGCCAGCAGCCCCTCGGGAACCGGCTCGAATTCACCCCTCCACTTT
d_call: -
clone_size: few
j_call: TRBJ1-6
v_call: TRBV5-1

cdr3_aa: CASSVADRAYEQYF
cdr3_nt: TGTGCCAGCAGCGTCGCGGACAGGGCCTACGAGCAGTACTTC
d_call: TRBD1
clone_size: -
j_call: TRBJ2-7
v_call: TRBV9

cdr3_aa: CASSAAIVTGELFF
cdr3_nt: TGTGCCAGCAGTGCGGCTATAGTAACCGGGGAGCTGTTTTTT
d_call: -
clone_size: few
j_call: TRBJ2-2
v_call: TRBV2

cdr3_aa: CASNAGQQETQYF
cdr3_nt: TGTGCCAGCAACGCGGGACAGCAAGAGACCCAGTACTTC
d_call: -
clone_size: -
j_call: TRBJ2-5
v_call: TRBV7-9

cdr3_aa: CSALDRVRETQYF
cdr3_nt: TGCAGTGCGCTGGACAGGGTGAGAGAGACCCAGTACTTC
d_call: TRBD1
clone_size: -
j_call: TRBJ2-5
v_call: TRBV20-1

cdr3_aa: CSAMGYTSGASKTQYF
cdr3_nt: TGCAGTGCTATGGGGTATACTAGCGGGGCTAGTAAGACCCAGTACTTC
d_call: TRBD2
clone_size: -
j_call: TRBJ2-5
v_call: TRBV20-1

cdr3_aa: CSAIQGTSYNSPLHF
cdr3_nt: TGCAGTGCTATCCAGGGTACCTCCTATAATTCACCCCTCCACTTT
d_call: -
clone_size: few
j_call: TRBJ1-6
v_call: TRBV20-1

cdr3_aa: CASSPGNFGEKLFF
cdr3_nt: TGTGCCAGCAGCCCAGGGAACTTCGGTGAAAAACTGTTTTTT
d_call: -
clone_size: -
j_call: TRBJ1-4
v_call: TRBV7-9

cdr3_aa: CASSQDGTSLSYNEQFF
cdr3_nt: TGTGCCAGCAGCCAAGACGGGACTAGTCTTTCCTACAATGAGCAGTTCTTC
d_call: TRBD2
clone_size: -
j_call: TRBJ2-1
v_call: TRBV3-1

cdr3_aa: CSANYRRAGDYNEQFF
cdr3_nt: TGCAGTGCAAACTACCGACGGGCGGGGGACTACAATGAGCAGTTCTTC
d_call: TRBD2
clone_size: few
j_call: TRBJ2-1
v_call: TRBV20-1

cdr3_aa: CASSRQGARGETQYF
cdr3_nt: TGTGCCAGCAGTCGACAGGGGGCGCGCGGGGAGACCCAGTACTTC
d_call: TRBD1
clone_size: -
j_call: TRBJ2-5
v_call: TRBV27

cdr3_aa: CASSLSRTNNEQFF
cdr3_nt: TGCGCCAGCAGCTTGTCCCGGACTAACAATGAGCAGTTCTTC
d_call: -
clone_size: many
j_call: TRBJ2-1
v_call: TRBV5-1

cdr3_aa: CATSDTGTGENYEQYF
cdr3_nt: TGTGCCACCAGTGACACCGGGACAGGGGAAAACTACGAGCAGTACTTC
d_call: TRBD1
clone_size: -
j_call: TRBJ2-7
v_call: TRBV24-1

cdr3_aa: CASSVGPTGYEQYF
cdr3_nt: TGTGCCAGCAGCGTAGGTCCGACGGGCTACGAGCAGTACTTC
d_call: -
clone_size: -
j_call: TRBJ2-7
v_call: TRBV9

cdr3_aa: CSVWTSGNNNEQFF
cdr3_nt: TGCAGCGTGTGGACTAGCGGGAACAACAATGAGCAGTTCTTC
d_call: TRBD2
clone_size: many
j_call: TRBJ2-1
v_call: TRBV29-1

cdr3_aa: CASTRDILTDTQYF
cdr3_nt: TGTGCCAGCACCCGGGACATATTGACAGATACGCAGTATTTT
d_call: -
clone_size: few
j_call: TRBJ2-3
v_call: TRBV9

cdr3_aa: CASSLVGTSSYTGELFF
cdr3_nt: TGTGCCAGCAGCTTAGTAGGGACTAGCAGCTACACCGGGGAGCTGTTTTTT
d_call: TRBD2
clone_size: many
j_call: TRBJ2-2
v_call: TRBV7-9

cdr3_aa: CASSPTGTWTGELFF
cdr3_nt: TGTGCCAGCAGCCCGACAGGGACGTGGACCGGGGAGCTGTTTTTT
d_call: TRBD1
clone_size: -
j_call: TRBJ2-2
v_call: TRBV7-6

cdr3_aa: CSARALNGDEQYF
cdr3_nt: TGCAGTGCTAGAGCCCTAAACGGGGACGAGCAGTACTTC
d_call: -
clone_size: -
j_call: TRBJ2-7
v_call: TRBV20-1

cdr3_aa: CASSQVTLSGNSPLHF
cdr3_nt: TGTGCCAGCAGCCAAGTGACACTCTCAGGCAATTCACCCCTCCACTTT
d_call: -
clone_size: few
j_call: TRBJ1-6
v_call: TRBV3-1

cdr3_aa: CSALGGTEAFF
cdr3_nt: TGCAGCGCCCTGGGGGGCACTGAAGCTTTCTTT
d_call: -
clone_size: few
j_call: TRBJ1-1
v_call: TRBV29-1

cdr3_aa: CASSYPRDRANF
cdr3_nt: TGTGCCAGCAGTTACCCACGGGACAGGGCCAACTTC
d_call: TRBD1
clone_size: -
j_call: TRBJ2-1
v_call: TRBV6-6

cdr3_aa: CASSYSSRAGYGYGYTF
cdr3_nt: TGTGCCAGCAGTTACTCGAGCCGGGCTGGGTATGGCTATGGCTACACCTTC
d_call: -
clone_size: few
j_call: TRBJ1-2
v_call: TRBV6-5

cdr3_aa: CASSLLWGRDTQYF
cdr3_nt: TGTGCCAGCAGTTTATTGTGGGGGAGGGATACGCAGTATTTT
d_call: -
clone_size: -
j_call: TRBJ2-3
v_call: TRBV27

cdr3_aa: CASSLDGQGRGYTF
cdr3_nt: TGCGCCAGCAGCTTGGATGGACAGGGACGCGGCTACACCTTC
d_call: TRBD1
clone_size: many
j_call: TRBJ1-2
v_call: TRBV5-1

cdr3_aa: CASSPLRVDTQYF
cdr3_nt: TGTGCCAGCAGCCCTTTACGGGTAGATACGCAGTATTTT
d_call: -
clone_size: -
j_call: TRBJ2-3
v_call: TRBV3-1

cdr3_aa: CASSPPGTGGTDTQYF
cdr3_nt: TGCGCCAGCAGCCCCCCGGGGACGGGCGGGACAGATACGCAGTATTTT
d_call: -
clone_size: -
j_call: TRBJ2-3
v_call: TRBV5-1

cdr3_aa: CASRDRGYQETQYF
cdr3_nt: TGTGCCAGCAGGGACAGAGGGTACCAAGAGACCCAGTACTTC
d_call: -
clone_size: few
j_call: TRBJ2-5
v_call: TRBV6-1

cdr3_aa: CASRGTSGGLSTDTQYF
cdr3_nt: TGTGCCAGCAGGGGGACTAGCGGGGGGCTGAGCACAGATACGCAGTATTTT
d_call: TRBD2
clone_size: -
j_call: TRBJ2-3
v_call: TRBV2

cdr3_aa: CASSPTETSYNEQFF
cdr3_nt: TGTGCCAGCAGCCCTACGGAGACTTCCTACAATGAGCAGTTCTTC
d_call: -
clone_size: many
j_call: TRBJ2-1
v_call: TRBV4-2

cdr3_aa: CSASDSRYSNQPQHF
cdr3_nt: TGCAGTGCCTCTGACAGTAGATATAGCAATCAGCCCCAGCATTTT
d_call: -
clone_size: few
j_call: TRBJ1-5
v_call: TRBV20-1

cdr3_aa: CATSVGVRSTDTQYF
cdr3_nt: TGTGCCACCAGCGTTGGGGTGCGCAGCACAGATACGCAGTATTTT
d_call: -
clone_size: -
j_call: TRBJ2-3
v_call: TRBV15

cdr3_aa: CASSLGRTSTGELFF
cdr3_nt: TGTGCCAGCAGCTTAGGGAGGACTTCCACCGGGGAGCTGTTTTTT
d_call: -
clone_size: -
j_call: TRBJ2-2
v_call: TRBV11-3

cdr3_aa: CASSVEVSTETQYF
cdr3_nt: TGTGCCAGCAGCGTAGAGGTATCCACGGAGACCCAGTACTTC
d_call: -
clone_size: -
j_call: TRBJ2-5
v_call: TRBV9

cdr3_aa: CATSRDRVSRTDTQYF
cdr3_nt: TGTGCCACCAGCAGAGATCGAGTCAGTCGCACAGATACGCAGTATTTT
d_call: -
clone_size: -
j_call: TRBJ2-3
v_call: TRBV15

cdr3_aa: CASSEPRGPNYNEQFF
cdr3_nt: TGTGCCAGCAGCGAACCACGGGGACCAAATTACAATGAGCAGTTCTTC
d_call: -
clone_size: few
j_call: TRBJ2-1
v_call: TRBV7-8

cdr3_aa: CASSMTGGETQYF
cdr3_nt: TGTGCCAGCAGTATGACAGGGGGAGAGACCCAGTACTTC
d_call: TRBD1
clone_size: -
j_call: TRBJ2-5
v_call: TRBV12-3/TRBV12-4